This TCR beta chain was recovered during a study of blood T cell repertoires in COVID-19 (dated by TCRdb to the early 2020s). Regarding the study in general: Samples from collaborators originated in the United States, Italy and Spain and spanned both the acute and convalescent phases of COVID-19. Where available, HLA class I and class II types were obtained from metadata supplied by the sample provider rather than from assay-based typing. The samples were drawn from two sources: the first 160 participants of the ongoing ImmuneRACE study, and 1,000 to 1,500 subjects contributed by 6 global collaborators. The prospective study material was composed of cDNA or gDNA derived from T cells, B-cell-depleted T cells, or PBMCs. A freely available public database, intended as a resource for researchers studying the immune response to SARS-CoV-2, is where the repertoires were released. Sample metadata almost always included a de-identified subject ID, COVID-19 status, age in years and sex. Deeply sampled blood TCRbeta repertoires from subjects exposed to, actively infected with, or recovered from COVID-19 were included in the dataset. General findings and caveats noted by the study authors: Clinical and demographic metadata were provided uncurated, with the amount varying by source and participant.

For CDR1 and CDR2, the germline V gene lists SGHRS and YFSETQ. The CDR3, from cysteine to phenylalanine, totals 14 residues. CDR3 DNA is the only sequence kept; it has 42 bases, read in frame from the first base. V drops 4 bases and J drops 3 bases, leaving 10 bases in between. Details on this clone: The specificity of this receptor is unknown. The input lacks base qualities; no much larger clone sits a single base away.

TCRbeta CDR3 regions were amplified from genomic DNA by means of the immunoSEQ Assay, a bias-controlled multiplex PCR. On the study's bioinformatics: The number of nucleated cells in each sample was estimated from the amplification of reference gene primers within the assay. Sequence reads were collapsed and filtered to measure the absolute abundance of every unique TCRbeta CDR3 rearrangement. Productive Simpson clonality was computed per sample as the square root of Simpson's diversity index over productive rearrangements. TCRdb mirrors the immuneACCESS table, restricted to in-frame sequences. Some clones are absent from its copies; in checked studies, under half trace to an unresolved V gene, and the reason for the others is unknown. That table furnishes V, J and clone size, whereas the DNA furnished D and trimming. Across this sample there are 250,000 or so clones, with roughly four fifths seen only once. Over 3.5% of the sample belongs to the ten largest clones.

The collaborating institutions used their own protocols to collect whole blood in K2EDTA tubes. For TCRbeta analysis, collaborators shipped samples as frozen whole blood, isolated PBMCs, or DNA extracted from either of those sample types. The rearrangement joined TRBV5-1 to TRBJ1-4, with no confidently assigned D gene. The sequence came from a woman aged 70 to 79 with acute or convalescent COVID-19. The sequenced material came from peripheral blood. The DNA sequence reads TGCGCCAGCAGCCTGGGGAGGGCTAATGAAAAACTGTTTTTT. This translates into CASSLGRANEKLFF.